This passage covers 24 T cell receptor beta chains from one sample sequenced in a study of T cell changes during pregnancy in multiple sclerosis. Some clones are missing from TCRdb's copy, which holds only in-frame ones; the method was immunoSEQ multiplex PCR. The data hold tens of thousands of clones, with roughly 86% observed a single time. Sequencing used CD8+ T cells from peripheral blood mononuclear cells, obtained in the first trimester of pregnancy. These TCRs come from a female donor in good health, enrolled as a control in a pregnancy study.

The V and J genes are TRBV19 and TRBJ2-1, with TRBD2 matching over 14 bases. Unmatched junction bases numbered 4, after V lost 5 bases and J lost 4 bases. The CDR3 contains 16 residues. Germline assignment: CDR1 LNHDA and CDR2 SQIVND (reference sequence). The CDR3 region is CASSPGLAGGYNEQFF. As DNA, the CDR3 is TGTGCCAGTAGTCCCGGACTAGCGGGGGGTTACAATGAGCAGTTCTTC.

The chain combines TRBV28 with TRBJ2-5; 9 bases align to TRBD1. CDR3 size: 15 residues. Looked up from germline, CDR1 is MDHEN and CDR2 is SYDVKM. Losses at the gene ends were 8 bases for V and 5 bases for J; bases not matched to a gene: 12. In nucleotides, the CDR3 is TGTGCCAGCTTCCTAGGAACAGGGGGCGGGGAGACCCAGTACTTC. Translation gives CASFLGTGGGETQYF.

The chain has TRBV6-6 and TRBJ2-5; 8 bases are shared with TRBD1. The CDR3 length is 15 residues. Germline V gene sequence: CDR1 MNHNY, CDR2 SVGAGI (reference sequence). After removal of 2 bases from V and 5 bases from J, the junction contained 7 bases not matched to a gene. The CDR3 DNA sequence: TGTGCCAGCAGTTACCAGGGGGCCCCCCGCGAGACCCAGTACTTC. It encodes CASSYQGAPRETQYF.

The chain employs TRBV7-3 and TRBJ1-3; D unresolved. CDR1 SGHTA and CDR2 FQGTGA come from the germline V gene. This CDR3 comprises 14 residues. Deletions cut 5 bases from V and 0 bases from J, with 8 bases between. In DNA, the CDR3 is TGTGCCAGCAGCCCGGACTTCTCTGGAAACACCATATATTTT. Encoded protein: CASSPDFSGNTIYF. Full variable domain (missing parts from reference TRBV7-3 and TRBJ1-3): GAGVSQTPSNKVTEKGKYVELRCDPISGHTALYWYRQSLGQGPEFLIYFQGTGAADDSGLPNDRFFAVRPEGSVSTLKIQRTERGDSAVYLCASSPDFSGNTIYFGEGSWLTVV.

The rearrangement links TRBV13 to TRBJ1-4, with 8 bases lining up with TRBD1. Trimming cost V 4 bases and J 6 bases; bases outside gene matches: 7. Germline V gives CDR1 PRHDT, CDR2 FYEKMQ (reference sequence). The CDR3 sequence is 15 residues long. The CDR3 DNA is TGTGCCAGCAGCTCAGGACAGGGAAGGGATGAAAAACTGTTTTTT. This translates into CASSSGQGRDEKLFF.

The chain joins TRBV14 to TRBJ2-5, with 10 bases lining up with TRBD1. J was trimmed by 7 bases and V by 2 bases; bases with no gene match: 4. The germline V gene has CDR1 SGHDN and CDR2 FVKESK. This CDR3 is built from 14 residues. In nucleotides, the CDR3 is TGTGCCAGCAGCCAACCTGGACAGGGGGGGACCCAGTACTTC. The encoded protein is CASSQPGQGGTQYF.

This chain connects TRBV7-9 to TRBJ1-5, with D possibly being TRBD1 (6 bases). The V end lost 2 bases, the J end lost 8 bases, and 13 bases lay between the germline ends. The CDR3 covers 14 residues. The germline CDR1 and CDR2 sequences are SEHNR and FQNEAQ (reference sequence). CDR3 DNA sequence: TGTGCCAGCAGCTTACTGGGGGCCGGAGAGCCCCAGCATTTT. Its protein product is CASSLLGAGEPQHF.

The V gene is TRBV4-3, the J gene TRBJ2-7, with D possibly being TRBD2 (6 bases). The germline V and J ends were trimmed by 0 bases and 6 bases, with 18 bases remaining between them. The CDR3 spans 16 residues. Germline assignment: CDR1 LGHNA and CDR2 YSLEER. The CDR3 loop is CASSQDPAGRLAEQYF. DNA for the CDR3: TGCGCCAGCAGCCAAGATCCAGCGGGCCGACTCGCCGAGCAGTACTTC.

The rearrangement uses TRBV21-1 and TRBJ1-1; the D call of TRBD1 is as the table states it, not checked on the DNA. TRBV21-1 is recorded as a pseudogene. This CDR3 region has 18 residues. CDR3 loop: CASSKGAREGGAGTEAFF. CDR3 sequence (DNA): TGTGCCAGCAGCAAAGGGGCCCGGGAAGGGGGCGCGGGCACTGAAGCTTTCTTT.

For this clone: This may arise from a read error, as a much more abundant clone is one base away. The chain recombines TRBV4-1 with TRBJ1-2; a possible D gene is TRBD1 (6 bases). Trimming took off 4 bases at V and 9 bases at J, with 18 bases between the two ends. This CDR3 is 14 amino acids long. CDR1 MGHRA and CDR2 YSYEKL come from the germline V gene. The CDR3 DNA is TGCGCCAGCAGCCTCGATCCGGACAGCGATAGCTACACCTTC. This sequence encodes CASSLDPDSDSYTF.

CDR3 loop: CAGLLAGVYNEQFF. The CDR3 DNA sequence: TGTGCCGGGCTACTAGCGGGAGTGTACAATGAGCAGTTCTTC. The chain couples TRBV5-4 to TRBJ2-1; 11 bases fit TRBD2. This CDR3 has 14 amino acids. Germline CDR1 SGHNT, CDR2 YYREEE (reference sequence). J was trimmed by 4 bases and V by 10 bases; bases with no gene match: 7.

This chain joins TRBV15 and TRBJ1-5; D may be TRBD1 (5 bases). From germline, CDR1 is LNHNV and CDR2 YYDKDF (reference sequence). The CDR3 is 16 residues long. The V end was cut by 0 bases, the J end by 5 bases, with 14 bases between. The DNA of the CDR3 is TGTGCCACCAGCAGAGATTTTAGGGGCGCTGATCAGCCCCAGCATTTT. Protein sequence: CATSRDFRGADQPQHF.

This chain uses TRBV18 with TRBJ2-1; D is possibly TRBD1 (6 bases). V dropped 3 bases and J dropped 2 bases, with 11 bases sitting between them. CDR1 is KGHSH and CDR2 is LQKENI in the germline V gene. The CDR3 has 15 residues. CDR3 residues: CASSPYREAYNEQFF. The CDR3, as DNA: TGTGCCAGCTCACCTTACAGGGAAGCCTACAATGAGCAGTTCTTC. Drawing the rest from reference TRBV18 and TRBJ2-1, the complete variable domain is NAGVMQNPRHLVRRRGQEARLRCSPMKGHSHVYWYRQLPEEGLKFMVYLQKENIIDESGMPKERFSAEFPKEGPSILRIQQVVRGDSAAYFCASSPYREAYNEQFFGPGTRLTVL.

This chain uses TRBV7-9 with TRBJ1-1; 7 bases fit TRBD1. Unmatched junction bases numbered 6, after V lost 4 bases and J lost 7 bases. The CDR3 extends over 13 amino acids. CDR1 and CDR2 (germline): SEHNR, FQNEAQ (reference sequence). The CDR3 region is CASSWRGPGEAFF. The CDR3 DNA reads as TGTGCCAGCAGCTGGAGGGGGCCGGGTGAAGCTTTCTTT. The entire variable domain, with the rest obtained from reference TRBV7-9 and TRBJ1-1, is as follows: DTGVSQNPRHKITKRGQNVTFRCDPISEHNRLYWYRQTLGQGPEFLTYFQNEAQLEKSRLLSDRFSAERPKGSFSTLEIQRTEQGDSAMYLCASSWRGPGEAFFGQGTRLTVV.

J is TRBJ2-5 and V is TRBV5-6, with TRBD2 matching over 7 bases. The CDR3 loop spans 17 amino acids. V was pared by 0 bases and J by 5 bases, with 13 bases of the junction left unmatched. Looked up from germline, CDR1 is SGHDT and CDR2 is YYEEEE. The CDR3 here is CASSLDSSGFLMETQYF. In nucleotides, the CDR3 is TGTGCCAGCAGCTTGGATTCTAGCGGATTTTTGATGGAGACCCAGTACTTC. The whole variable domain, remainder taken from reference TRBV5-6 and TRBJ2-5, is DAGVTQSPTHLIKTRGQQVTLRCSPKSGHDTVSWYQQALGQGPQFIFQYYEEEERQRGNFPDRFSGHQFPNYSSELNVNALLLGDSALYLCASSLDSSGFLMETQYFGPGTRLLVL.

The chain uses TRBV11-2 and TRBJ1-2; 9 positions match TRBD1. V was pared by 5 bases and J by 8 bases, with 18 bases of the junction left unmatched. The CDR3 extends over 17 amino acids. Germline CDR1 reads SGHAT; CDR2 reads FQNNGV. The CDR3 reads CASSHGGDRGVIRGYTF. Here the CDR3 DNA reads TGTGCCAGCAGCCACGGTGGAGACAGGGGGGTCATTAGGGGCTACACCTTC.

The chain's CDR3 is CASSRQGWNSPLHF. CDR3 nucleotides: TGCGCCAGCAGCCGACAGGGGTGGAATTCACCCCTCCACTTT. The chain recombines TRBV4-3 with TRBJ1-6; TRBD1 matches 8 bases. The CDR3 sequence is 14 residues long. Germline CDR1 LGHNA, CDR2 YSLEER. The junction had 3 bases not matched to a gene; V was cut back by 4 bases and J by 7 bases.

The rearrangement links TRBV29-1 to TRBJ2-6; 9 bases are shared with TRBD1. This CDR3 region has 20 residues. The germline gives CDR1 SQVTM, CDR2 ANQGSEA. The junction had 19 bases not matched to a gene; V was cut back by 7 bases and J by 0 bases. The CDR3, as DNA: TGCAGCGCAACCGGGACAGGGACTCCCTTTTCTTCCTCTGGGGCCAACGTCCTGACTTTC. Its translation is CSATGTGTPFSSSGANVLTF.

The rearrangement joins TRBV19 to TRBJ2-7; TRBD2 is a possible D gene (6 bases). The germline V gene has CDR1 LNHDA and CDR2 SQIVND (reference sequence). The CDR3 consists of 13 residues. V was cut by 11 bases and J by 2 bases, with 16 bases left in between. For the CDR3, the DNA is TGTGCCTCCTCGGCGGGGATCGCCTACGAGCAGTACTTC. This codes for CASSAGIAYEQYF.

This clone was recorded only once. The rearrangement links TRBV7-8 to TRBJ2-7; a possible D gene is TRBD1 (5 bases). Germline lookup yields CDR1 SGHVS and CDR2 FQNEAQ. CDR3 length equals 12 residues. V was trimmed by 5 bases and J by 5 bases, leaving 10 bases between them. CDR3 bases: TGTGCCAGCAGCATTCAGGGTGACGAGCAGTACTTC. Protein: CASSIQGDEQYF. Variable domain in full (rest from reference TRBV7-8 and TRBJ2-7): GAGVSQSPRYKVAKRGQDVALRCDPISGHVSLFWYQQALGQGPEFLTYFQNEAQLDKSGLPSDRFFAERPEGSVSTLKIQRTQQEDSAVYLCASSIQGDEQYFGPGTRLTVT.

This rearrangement joins TRBV5-6 to TRBJ2-7, with 8 bases fitting TRBD1. The CDR3 covers 13 residues. V trimming: 2 bases; J trimming: 3 bases; junction bases outside the gene matches: 1. Germline CDR1 is SGHDT and CDR2 is YYEEEE. The CDR3 sequence: CASSFDRGYEQYF. For the CDR3, the DNA is TGTGCCAGCAGCTTTGACAGGGGCTACGAGCAGTACTTC.

By sample fraction, this clone is medium-sized. CDR3 region: CASSQTDNEQFF. CDR3 bases: TGTGCCAGCAGCCAAACGGACAATGAGCAGTTCTTC. The chain couples TRBV4-2 to TRBJ2-1; D unresolved. Germline lookup yields CDR1 LGHNA and CDR2 YNFKEQ. The germline V and J ends were trimmed by 2 bases and 5 bases, with 4 bases remaining between them. This CDR3 is built from 12 residues.

This clone is a singleton in its sample. The gene calls are TRBV4-3 and TRBJ2-7; D is possibly TRBD2 (5 bases). Trimming removed 0 bases at V and 4 bases at J, with 22 bases between. CDR3 length: 18 residues. The germline V gene has CDR1 LGHNA and CDR2 YSLEER. The CDR3 sequence: CASSQDLVTSLLQYEQYF. CDR3 DNA: TGCGCCAGCAGCCAAGATCTGGTCACTAGTCTATTGCAGTACGAGCAGTACTTC.

This clone showed up just once. V usage is TRBV18 and J usage is TRBJ2-7; possibly TRBD2 for D (6 bases). Germline values: CDR1 KGHSH, CDR2 LQKENI. Trimming left V 3 bases short and J 3 bases short, with 9 bases between. This CDR3 comprises 13 residues. DNA of the CDR3: TGTGCCAGCTCACCCCCCGGGGGCTACGAGCAGTACTTC. Its protein product is CASSPPGGYEQYF. Full variable domain (outside the CDR3, taken from reference TRBV18 and TRBJ2-7): NAGVMQNPRHLVRRRGQEARLRCSPMKGHSHVYWYRQLPEEGLKFMVYLQKENIIDESGMPKERFSAEFPKEGPSILRIQQVVRGDSAAYFCASSPPGGYEQYFGPGTRLTVT.